These T cell receptor beta chains were read from a single sample in a study of radiotherapy plus CTLA-4 blockade in lung cancer. Sequencing was performed with immunoSEQ multiplex PCR; in TCRdb, only in-frame clones are kept and a portion is missing. The sample includes over 85,000 clones, 85% to 90% of them seen just once. Source: peripheral blood, taken from a patient treated with radiotherapy plus ipilimumab. These receptors were taken from a human donor with non-small cell lung cancer that progressed on radiotherapy plus ipilimumab. Each CDR3 is given with its conserved first and last residue. A D gene is named only where the DNA matches it firmly. Expanded clones are given a class, and other clones once, few, many or no size at all.

j_call | v_call | d_call | clone_size | cdr3_length | cdr3_nt | cdr3_aa
TRBJ2-5 | TRBV5-4 | TRBD2 | - | 17 | TGTGCCAGCAGCGCCACGACTAGCGGGAGGGGGGGGGAGACCCAGTACTTC | CASSATTSGRGGETQYF
TRBJ2-7 | TRBV18 | - | few | 13 | TGTGCCAGCTCACCGACAGGCAACTACGAGCAGTACTTC | CASSPTGNYEQYF
TRBJ1-1 | TRBV19 | - | - | 13 | TGTGCCAGTAGTATTAAGCGGAACACTGAAGCTTTCTTT | CASSIKRNTEAFF
TRBJ2-1 | TRBV2 | - | once | 14 | TGTGCCGGCACAACGGGACTAGGGGGCGATGAGCAGTTCTTC | CAGTTGLGGDEQFF
TRBJ2-1 | TRBV7-3 | - | - | 15 | TGTGCCAGCAGCTTAACCACCCCAGCGGACAATGAGCAGTTCTTC | CASSLTTPADNEQFF
TRBJ2-1 | TRBV2 | - | - | 14 | TGTGCCAGCAGTGAAGAAAGGATCGGCAATGAGCAGTTCTTC | CASSEERIGNEQFF
TRBJ1-4 | TRBV5-1 | TRBD1 | - | 14 | TGCGCCAGCAGCCCCGACAGGGGTAATGAAAAACTGTTTTTT | CASSPDRGNEKLFF
TRBJ1-2 | TRBV19 | TRBD1 | - | 12 | TGTGCCAGTTACGAACAGGGGTATGGCTACACCTTC | CASYEQGYGYTF
TRBJ2-1 | TRBV19 | - | - | 15 | TGTGCCAGTAGTCAGGGGACTACCTCCTACAATGAGCAGTTCTTC | CASSQGTTSYNEQFF
TRBJ1-5 | TRBV6-5 | - | - | 14 | TGTGCCAGCAGCCCCCGACACGGCAATCAGCCCCAGCATTTT | CASSPRHGNQPQHF
TRBJ1-2 | TRBV6-5 | - | once | 14 | TGTGCCAGCAGTTTGACTACAGCGAACTATGGCTACACCTTC | CASSLTTANYGYTF
TRBJ1-1 | TRBV30 | - | - | 13 | TGTGCCTGGAGTGTACAGTCAAACACTGAAGCTTTCTTT | CAWSVQSNTEAFF
TRBJ2-7 | TRBV7-9 | - | few | 14 | TGTGCCAGCAGCTGGAGGGGACCGAACTACGAGCAGTACTTC | CASSWRGPNYEQYF
TRBJ2-2 | TRBV11-3 | - | - | 15 | TGTGCCAGCAGCCCGGAGGTAGCCGGCACCGGGGAGCTGTTTTTT | CASSPEVAGTGELFF
TRBJ2-1 | TRBV2 | TRBD2 | - | 14 | TGTGCCAGCAGGGGACTAGCGAACAACAATGAGCAGTTCTTC | CASRGLANNNEQFF
TRBJ1-2 | TRBV2 | TRBD1 | - | 14 | TGTGCCAGCAGTATAAGACAGGGCGCGGGCGGCTACACCTTC | CASSIRQGAGGYTF
TRBJ1-2 | TRBV6-1 | - | - | 15 | TGTGCCAGCAGTCCCCGATTGTTGGGGCACTATGGCTACACCTTC | CASSPRLLGHYGYTF
TRBJ2-7 | TRBV7-8 | - | few | 13 | TGTGCCAGCAGCTTGGCCGGTGACCACGAGCAGTACTTC | CASSLAGDHEQYF
TRBJ1-2 | TRBV5-6 | TRBD1 | once | 16 | TGTGCCAGCAGCTTGGGGACGACAGGGTTAGGCTATGGCTACACCTTC | CASSLGTTGLGYGYTF
TRBJ2-2 | TRBV5-1 | - | - | 15 | TGCGCCAGCAGCTCCAATGAGGGAAAGACCGGGGAGCTGTTTTTT | CASSSNEGKTGELFF
TRBJ2-1 | TRBV7-3 | - | - | 13 | TGTGCCAGCAGCCTCCCGGGGACGGGGGAGCAGTTCTTC | CASSLPGTGEQFF
TRBJ2-7 | TRBV18 | - | - | 11 | TGTGCCAGCTCCCCCCCCTACGAGCAGTACTTC | CASSPPYEQYF
TRBJ1-2 | TRBV12-2 | - | - | 15 | TGTGCAAGTCGCTTAGCGGTCTGCCCTATCTATGGCTACACCTTC | CASRLAVCPIYGYTF
TRBJ1-2 | TRBV6-5 | - | - | 14 | TGTGCCAGCACCATGGGGGGCAGATCAAAAAGCTACACCTTC | CASTMGGRSKSYTF
TRBJ1-3 | TRBV5-6 | - | - | 15 | TGTGCCAGCAGCTTGGAAGGAGCGGGGGGAAACACCATATATTTT | CASSLEGAGGNTIYF
TRBJ2-1 | TRBV11-3 | TRBD2 | - | 17 | TGTGCCAGCAGCTTAGCTGTGGGACTAGCTTACGCGGCTGAGCAGTTCTTC | CASSLAVGLAYAAEQFF
TRBJ2-1 | TRBV5-4 | TRBD2 | once | 13 | TGTGCCTATTCCCCGGGAGGGCTGAATGAGCAGTTCTTC | CAYSPGGLNEQFF